The 9 T cell receptor beta chains reported below all come from one sample, sequenced in a study of Graves' ophthalmopathy and Graves' hyperthyroidism. Using RNA transcripts, the TCR beta CDR3 regions were amplified. RT-PCR with HTBI primers came first, then second-round multiplex PCR. TCRdb itself ran the multiplex PCR reads through MiXCR, one entry per CDR3 protein. The data show 650,000 to 800,000 distinct CDR3 sequences, about two fifths seen once. Sequenced material: peripheral blood. The receptors shown here come from an adult man with Graves' ophthalmopathy.

In regard to this clonotype: This may be a read error, as it is one base from a much larger clone. V and J are TRBV6-6 and TRBJ2-7; 11 positions match TRBD2. Looked up from germline, CDR1 is MNHNY and CDR2 is SVGAGI (reference sequence). This CDR3 spans 15 amino acids. CDR3 in amino acids: CASSYLAGGSYGQYF. The CDR3 DNA reads TGTGCCAGCAGTTACTTAGCGGGAGGGTCCTACGGGCAGTACTTC.

V usage is TRBV7-3 and J usage is TRBJ1-1; D unresolved. The CDR3 contains 16 residues. Looked up from germline, CDR1 is SGHTA and CDR2 is FQGTGA. Between the trimmed V and J ends, which lost 1 base and 3 bases, there was a span of 15 bases. The CDR3 loop reads CASSLIGRSLDTEAFF. CDR3 DNA: TGTGCCAGCAGCTTAATCGGCAGATCCTTGGACACTGAAGCTTTCTTT. Looking up the rest from reference TRBV7-3 and TRBJ1-1 gives the full variable domain: GAGVSQTPSNKVTEKGKYVELRCDPISGHTALYWYRQSLGQGPEFLIYFQGTGAADDSGLPNDRFFAVRPEGSVSTLKIQRTERGDSAVYLCASSLIGRSLDTEAFFGQGTRLTVV.

This clonotype was counted between two and nine times. This chain connects TRBV12-3 or TRBV12-4 to TRBJ2-7; 12 nucleotides match TRBD2. After removal of 6 bases from V and 6 bases from J, the junction contained 6 bases not matched to a gene. CDR3 length: 14 residues. The CDR3 DNA follows: TGTGCCAGCAGATCTAGCGGGAGGGGTGCCGAGCAGTACTTC. It encodes CASRSSGRGAEQYF.

This clonotype was picked up a small number of times. This chain joins TRBV6-1 and TRBJ1-5; TRBD1 is a possible D gene (5 bases). Germline V gives CDR1 MNHNS, CDR2 SASEGT. This CDR3 spans 13 amino acids. Trimming shortened V by 7 bases and J by 5 bases, and 12 bases separated the two germline ends. The CDR3 DNA reads as TGTGCCAGCACCCAGGGTTTAGATCAGCCCCAGCATTTT. Its translation is CASTQGLDQPQHF.

The table lists this clonotype with a few counts. This sequence joins TRBV11-1 and TRBJ1-1; tentative D call: TRBD1 (5 bases). Per germline, CDR1 SGHAT and CDR2 FQDESV (reference sequence). CDR3 length equals 14 residues. Trimming removed 2 bases from V and 4 bases from J, with 11 bases in between. CDR3 nucleotides: TGTGCCAGCAGCTTATTACAGAGGGGCACTGAAGCTTTCTTT. This codes for CASSLLQRGTEAFF.

This clonotype occurred many times. The chain employs TRBV20-1 and TRBJ1-1; no definite D call. The CDR3 totals 11 residues. The V gene's germline CDR1 is DFQATT and CDR2 SNEGSKA (reference sequence). Between the trimmed V and J ends, which lost 2 bases and 10 bases, there was a span of 11 bases. As DNA, the CDR3 is TGCAGTGCTAGACAAAGTCTGGGAGCTTTCTTT. Translating it yields CSARQSLGAFF.

There are many counts of this clonotype. The chain employs TRBV10-2 and TRBJ2-5, with 12 bases fitting TRBD2. This CDR3 region has 15 residues. Germline lookup yields CDR1 WSHSY and CDR2 SAAADI. V dropped 6 bases and J dropped 5; count of bases not matched to a gene: 7. Here the CDR3 DNA reads TGCGCCAGCAGCCCCGGGACTAGCGGGCTGGAGACCCAGTACTTC. It codes for CASSPGTSGLETQYF.

Points on this clonotype: The junction does not match germline at one end; this may be a read error. The chain's CDR3 is CASNQEPTLSYEQYF. The CDR3 nucleotides read TGCGCCAGCAACCAAGAGCCGACTCTCTCCTACGAGCAGTACTTC. The chain recombines TRBV4-1 with TRBJ2-7; D gene ambiguous. The CDR3 has 15 amino acids. Germline V gene lookup returns CDR1 MGHRA and CDR2 YSYEKL.

Comments on this clonotype: A much more abundant neighbour one base away suggests this may be a read error. This chain connects TRBV5-1 to TRBJ2-7; TRBD1 agrees at 7 bases. Germline CDR1 and CDR2: SGHRS and YFSETQ. CDR3 length: 13 amino acids. Unmatched junction bases numbered 6, after V lost 3 bases and J lost 6 bases. The CDR3 loop is CASSSLQGVEQYF. The CDR3 DNA sequence: TGCGCCAGCAGCTCGTTGCAGGGGGTCGAGCAGTACTTC.